This TCR beta chain was sequenced for a study of OX40 agonist ivuxolimab in advanced cancers. Overall study context: A mean age of about 59 years, range about 20 to 85, was recorded, and 70% to 85% were male.

The V gene end was trimmed by 4 bases and the J gene end by 3 bases; junction bases not matched to a gene: 2. The CDR3 contains 12 residues. In germline, CDR1 is GTSNPN, CDR2 SVGIG (reference sequence). Concerning this clone: Antigen unknown.

Data came from immunoSEQ multiplex PCR; TCRdb stores just in-frame clones and leaves some out. Of some 55,000 clones listed, about 81% were seen once; the top ten hold roughly an eighth. The study's findings and limits: Clonal expansion from baseline to week 6 occurred in both CD4+ and CD8+ T cells.

The TCR was taken from an adult with an advanced solid tumor such as melanoma, head and neck, liver or kidney cancer. This specimen consisted of CD4+ or CD8+ T cells sorted from blood, obtained in a trial of the OX40 agonist ivuxolimab. J is TRBJ1-2 and V is TRBV30, with 7 bases identical to TRBD1. The CDR3 nucleotides are TGTGCCTGGACCGGGACAGACTATGGCTACACCTTC. It specifies CAWTGTDYGYTF.